These 17 T cell receptor beta chains originate from one sample sequenced in a study of blood T cell repertoires in COVID-19. Clones were read by immunoSEQ multiplex PCR, and TCRdb kept only the in-frame ones, dropping some. The sample contains approximately 220,000 clones, 65% to 90% of which appear only once. The sample comprised PBMCs or T cells enriched from blood (not recorded which). The origin of the receptors is a young woman who had been exposed to COVID-19.

The gene calls are TRBV5-8 and TRBJ1-4; tentatively, D is TRBD1 (5 bases). Trimming stripped 0 bases from V and 0 bases from J, with 15 bases between. Germline V gene data show CDR1 as SGHTS and CDR2 as YDEGEE. The CDR3 is 18 amino acids. The CDR3: CASSLAFDSYATNEKLFF. The CDR3 DNA sequence: TGTGCCAGCAGCTTGGCCTTCGACAGCTATGCAACTAATGAAAAACTGTTTTTT.

This chain uses TRBV6-1 with TRBJ2-7, with 11 bases matching TRBD2. With 1 base clipped from V and 0 bases from J, the junction kept 5 bases outside the gene matches. In germline, CDR1 is MNHNS, CDR2 SASEGT. The CDR3 totals 17 residues. The DNA of the CDR3 is TGTGCCAGCAGTGAAGGCCTAGCGGGGGGATACTCCTACGAGCAGTACTTC. As protein: CASSEGLAGGYSYEQYF.

The rearrangement links TRBV3-1 (or the pseudogene TRBV3-2) to TRBJ2-7; D possibly corresponds to TRBD1 (5 bases). The V gene lost 0 bases and the J gene lost 3 bases, with 18 bases spanning the gap. CDR3 length: 17 amino acids. Germline CDR1 LGHDT, CDR2 YNNKEL (reference sequence). CDR3 DNA sequence: TGTGCCAGCAGCCAAGATAGCAACAGGCACTTTCTCTACGAGCAGTACTTC. As protein: CASSQDSNRHFLYEQYF.

The rearrangement uses TRBV27 and TRBJ2-6; 7 bases are a match to TRBD2. The J segment lost 0 bases and the V segment lost 8 bases, leaving 10 bases of the junction unmatched. This CDR3 has 17 residues. CDR1 and CDR2 from the germline V gene are MNHEY and SMNVEV (reference sequence). The CDR3 nucleotides are TGTGCCAGCTCTGGGGGGGGTTCGAGCTCTGGGGCCAACGTCCTGACTTTC. Protein: CASSGGGSSSGANVLTF.

V is TRBV12-3 or TRBV12-4 and J is TRBJ1-5; D remains ambiguous. This CDR3 comprises 11 residues. Trimming removed 3 bases at V and 9 bases at J, with 6 bases between. Here the CDR3 reads CASSLSGPQHF. CDR3 sequence (DNA): TGTGCCAGCAGTTTGTCGGGGCCCCAGCATTTT.

This rearrangement joins TRBV5-5 to TRBJ1-2; tentatively, D is TRBD1 (6 bases). Trimming pared 2 bases from V and 8 bases from J, leaving 16 bases between. The CDR3 runs to 14 residues. Germline-derived CDR1 and CDR2 are SGHKS and YYEKEE (reference sequence). This CDR3 reads CASSFLGAGKGYTF. CDR3 nucleotide sequence: TGTGCCAGCAGCTTTCTGGGGGCTGGTAAGGGCTACACCTTC.

This chain connects TRBV7-8 to TRBJ1-3; maybe TRBD1 (6 bases). V was cut by 2 bases and J by 0 bases, with 8 bases left in between. The CDR3 runs to 15 residues. The germline gives CDR1 SGHVS, CDR2 FQNEAQ. CDR3 sequence (DNA): TGTGCCAGCAGCTTAACAGGGCCCTCTGGAAACACCATATATTTT. Its protein is CASSLTGPSGNTIYF.

The chain has TRBV9 and TRBJ1-6, with a possible D match to TRBD1 (5 bases). V was clipped by 3 bases and J by 0 bases, with 13 bases between them. Germline CDR1 is SGDLS and CDR2 is YYNGEE. This CDR3 region has 17 residues. In DNA form, the CDR3 reads TGTGCCAGCAGCGGAAGACAGACGAGCTCCTATAATTCACCCCTCCACTTT. Residues: CASSGRQTSSYNSPLHF.

The chain carries TRBV19 and TRBJ1-1; D possibly corresponds to TRBD1 (6 bases). The CDR3 is 13 amino acids. Trimming shortened V by 4 bases and J by 3 bases, and 9 bases separated the two germline ends. Germline CDR1 reads LNHDA; CDR2 reads SQIVND (reference sequence). The CDR3 protein is CASSNREYTEAFF. The CDR3 bases are TGTGCCAGTAGTAACAGGGAATACACTGAAGCTTTCTTT.

The V and J genes are TRBV24-1 and TRBJ1-2; 9 nucleotides agree with TRBD1. This CDR3 is built from 14 residues. With 2 bases clipped from V and 6 bases from J, the junction kept 3 bases outside the gene matches. Germline loops: CDR1 KGHDR, CDR2 SFDVKD. CDR3 DNA sequence: TGTGCCACCAGTGATTCATGGGACAGGGATGGCTACACCTTC. Translation gives CATSDSWDRDGYTF.

This clone was observed once. V usage is TRBV9 and J usage is TRBJ2-1; TRBD2 might be the D (6 bases). V dropped 3 bases and J dropped 2 bases, with 12 bases sitting between them. This CDR3 comprises 15 residues. Germline CDR1 reads SGDLS; CDR2 reads YYNGEE. CDR3 bases: TGTGCCAGCAGCGCAGCGGGCCCACCCTACAATGAGCAGTTCTTC. Its protein is CASSAAGPPYNEQFF.

The rearrangement uses TRBV27 and TRBJ1-2; no clear D. Germline V gene lookup returns CDR1 MNHEY and CDR2 SMNVEV (reference sequence). The V end was cut by 2 bases, the J end by 8 bases, with 15 bases between. The length of the CDR3 is 14 residues. CDR3 residues: CASSLLPTAEGYTF. In nucleotides, the CDR3 is TGTGCCAGCAGTTTACTTCCAACGGCGGAGGGCTACACCTTC.

This chain links TRBV20-1 with TRBJ2-1, with no clear D. Trimming stripped 2 bases from V and 6 bases from J, with 5 bases between. This CDR3 spans 11 amino acids. Germline CDR1 reads DFQATT; CDR2 reads SNEGSKA (reference sequence). CDR3 loop: CSARPFNEQFF. Here the CDR3 DNA reads TGCAGTGCTAGACCTTTCAATGAGCAGTTCTTC.

This chain links TRBV3-1 (or the pseudogene TRBV3-2) with TRBJ1-2, with D perhaps TRBD1 (5 bases). There are 12 residues in the CDR3. V lost 1 base to trimming and J lost 8 bases, with 8 bases between them. CDR1 and CDR2 from the germline V gene are LGHDT and YNNKEL (reference sequence). CDR3 region: CASSQVGGGYTF. CDR3 in DNA: TGTGCCAGCAGCCAAGTCGGGGGAGGCTACACCTTC.

Points on this clone: The junction departs from germline at one end; a sequencing error may be responsible. The J gene is TRBJ1-1, the V gene TRBV9; D not certain. Germline loops: CDR1 SGDLS, CDR2 YYNGEE. This CDR3 contains 13 residues. The CDR3 protein is CASSVASQAEAFF. The CDR3 coding sequence is TGTGCCAGCAGCGTAGCTAGCCAGGCTGAGGCTTTCTTT.

V is TRBV27 and J is TRBJ2-3; D gene unclear. The ends were cut back, 5 bases at V and 8 bases at J, with 14 bases in the middle. The CDR3 contains 13 residues. CDR1 and CDR2 (germline): MNHEY, SMNVEV (reference sequence). CDR3 sequence reads: CASSPASLSTQYF. The CDR3, as DNA: TGTGCCAGCAGTCCAGCGTCGCTAAGTACGCAGTATTTT.

Of note for this clone: Additional DNA sequences in this sample encode the identical CDR3. This chain connects TRBV7-9 to TRBJ2-1, with 7 bases fitting TRBD2. Germline values: CDR1 SEHNR, CDR2 FQNEAQ (reference sequence). The CDR3 length is 14 residues. Losses at the gene ends were 0 bases for V and 4 bases for J; bases not matched to a gene: 0. CDR3 in amino acids: CASSLAGGYNEQFF. The CDR3 DNA reads as TGTGCCAGCAGCTTAGCGGGGGGGTACAATGAGCAGTTCTTC.